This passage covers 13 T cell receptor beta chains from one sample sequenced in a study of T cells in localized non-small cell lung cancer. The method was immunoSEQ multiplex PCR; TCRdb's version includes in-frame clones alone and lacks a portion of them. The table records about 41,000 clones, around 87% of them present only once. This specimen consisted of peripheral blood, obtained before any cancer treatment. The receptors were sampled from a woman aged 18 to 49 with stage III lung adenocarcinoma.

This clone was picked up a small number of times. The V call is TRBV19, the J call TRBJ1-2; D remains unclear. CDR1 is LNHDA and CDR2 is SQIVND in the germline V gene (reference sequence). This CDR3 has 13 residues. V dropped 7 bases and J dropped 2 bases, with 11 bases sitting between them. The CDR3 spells CASTRTSNYGYTF. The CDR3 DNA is TGTGCCAGTACCCGGACGTCCAACTATGGCTACACCTTC. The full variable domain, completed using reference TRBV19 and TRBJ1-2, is DGGITQSPKYLFRKEGQNVTLSCEQNLNHDAMYWYRQDPGQGLRLIYYSQIVNDFQKGDIAEGYSVSREKKESFPLTVTSAQKNPTAFYLCASTRTSNYGYTFGSGTRLTVV.

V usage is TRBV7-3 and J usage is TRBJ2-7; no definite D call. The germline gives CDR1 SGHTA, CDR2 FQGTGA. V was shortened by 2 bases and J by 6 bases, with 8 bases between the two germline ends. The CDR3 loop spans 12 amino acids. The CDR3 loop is CASSLDGLEQYF. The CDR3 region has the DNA TGTGCCAGCAGCTTAGACGGTCTCGAGCAGTACTTC.

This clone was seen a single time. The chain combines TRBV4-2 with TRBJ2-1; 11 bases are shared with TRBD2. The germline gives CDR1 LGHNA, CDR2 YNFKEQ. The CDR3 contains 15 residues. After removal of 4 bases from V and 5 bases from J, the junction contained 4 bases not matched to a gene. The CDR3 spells CASSPILAGDNEQFF. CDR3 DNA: TGTGCCAGCAGCCCGATACTAGCGGGGGACAATGAGCAGTTCTTC.

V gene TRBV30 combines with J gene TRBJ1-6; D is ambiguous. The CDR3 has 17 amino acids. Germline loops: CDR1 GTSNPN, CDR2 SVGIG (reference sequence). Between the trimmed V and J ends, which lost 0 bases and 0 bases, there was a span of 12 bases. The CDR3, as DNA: TGTGCCTGGAGTGTGGGCGCTCACAGCTCCTATAATTCACCCCTCCACTTT. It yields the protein CAWSVGAHSSYNSPLHF.

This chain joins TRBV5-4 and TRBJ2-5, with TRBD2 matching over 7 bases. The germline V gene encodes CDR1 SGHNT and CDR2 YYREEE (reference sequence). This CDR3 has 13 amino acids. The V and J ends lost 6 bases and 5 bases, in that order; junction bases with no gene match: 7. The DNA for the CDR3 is TGTGCCAGCACCGTGGGGGGGTGGGAGACCCAGTACTTC. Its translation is CASTVGGWETQYF.

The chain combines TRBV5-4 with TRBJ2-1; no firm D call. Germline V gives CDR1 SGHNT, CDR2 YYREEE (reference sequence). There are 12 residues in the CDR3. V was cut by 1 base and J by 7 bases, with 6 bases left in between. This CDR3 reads CASSLIGNEQFF. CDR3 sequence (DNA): TGTGCCAGCAGCTTGATTGGGAATGAGCAGTTCTTC.

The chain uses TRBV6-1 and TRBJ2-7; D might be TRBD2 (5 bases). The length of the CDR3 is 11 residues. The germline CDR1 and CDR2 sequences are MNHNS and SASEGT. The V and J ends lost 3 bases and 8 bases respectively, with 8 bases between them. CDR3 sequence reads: CASSEGSKQYF. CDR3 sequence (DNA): TGTGCCAGCAGTGAGGGGAGCAAGCAGTACTTC.

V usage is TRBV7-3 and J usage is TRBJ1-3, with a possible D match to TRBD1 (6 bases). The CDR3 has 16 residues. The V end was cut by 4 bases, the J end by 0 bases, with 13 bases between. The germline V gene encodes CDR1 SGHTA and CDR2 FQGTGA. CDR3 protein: CASSSLWTVSGNTIYF. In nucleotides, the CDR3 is TGTGCCAGCAGCTCTTTGTGGACAGTCTCTGGAAACACCATATATTTT.

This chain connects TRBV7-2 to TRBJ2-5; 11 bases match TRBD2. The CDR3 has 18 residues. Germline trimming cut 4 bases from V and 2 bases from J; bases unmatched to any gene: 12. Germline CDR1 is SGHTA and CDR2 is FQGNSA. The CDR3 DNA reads TGTGCCAGCAGCTCCACTCTAGGGGGACTAGCGGTTCAAGAGACCCAGTACTTC. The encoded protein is CASSSTLGGLAVQETQYF.

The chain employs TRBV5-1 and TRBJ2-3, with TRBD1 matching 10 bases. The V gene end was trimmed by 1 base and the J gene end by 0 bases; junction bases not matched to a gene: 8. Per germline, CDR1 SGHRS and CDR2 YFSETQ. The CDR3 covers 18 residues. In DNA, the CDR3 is TGCGCCAGCAGCTTGTGGGGTGACAGGGGGCGTAGCACAGATACGCAGTATTTT. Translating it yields CASSLWGDRGRSTDTQYF.

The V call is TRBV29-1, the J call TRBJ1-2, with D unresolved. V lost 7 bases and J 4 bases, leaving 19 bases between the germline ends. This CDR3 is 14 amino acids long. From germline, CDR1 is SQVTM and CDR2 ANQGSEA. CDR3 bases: TGCAGCGCCCGAAAAGGCGGGGATTCCTATGGCTACACCTTC. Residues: CSARKGGDSYGYTF. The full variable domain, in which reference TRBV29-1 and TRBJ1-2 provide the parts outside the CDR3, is SAVISQKPSRDICQRGTSLTIQCQVDSQVTMMFWYRQQPGQSLTLIATANQGSEATYESGFVIDKFPISRPNLTFSTLTVSNMSPEDSSIYLCSARKGGDSYGYTFGSGTRLTVV.

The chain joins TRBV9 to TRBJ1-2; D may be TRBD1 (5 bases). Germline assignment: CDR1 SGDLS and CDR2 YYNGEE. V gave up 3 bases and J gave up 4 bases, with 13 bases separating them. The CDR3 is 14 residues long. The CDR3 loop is CASSAPGGGYGYTF. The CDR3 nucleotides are TGTGCCAGCAGCGCCCCGGGGGGAGGCTATGGCTACACCTTC.

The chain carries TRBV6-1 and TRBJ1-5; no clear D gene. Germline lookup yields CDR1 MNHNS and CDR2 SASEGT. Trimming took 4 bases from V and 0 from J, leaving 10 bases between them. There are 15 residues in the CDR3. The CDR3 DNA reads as TGTGCCAGCAGTGTTTCCCCTTATAGCAATCAGCCCCAGCATTTT. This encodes CASSVSPYSNQPQHF.